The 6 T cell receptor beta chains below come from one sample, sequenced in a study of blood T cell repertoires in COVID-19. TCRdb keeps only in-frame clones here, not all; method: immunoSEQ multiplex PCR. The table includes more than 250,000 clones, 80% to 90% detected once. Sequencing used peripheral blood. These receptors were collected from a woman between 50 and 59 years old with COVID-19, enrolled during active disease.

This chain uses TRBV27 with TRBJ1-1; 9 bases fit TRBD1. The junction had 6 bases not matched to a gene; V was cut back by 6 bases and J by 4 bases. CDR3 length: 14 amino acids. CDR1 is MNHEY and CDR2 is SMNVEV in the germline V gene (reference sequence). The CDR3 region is CASSKQGAGTEAFF. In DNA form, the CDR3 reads TGTGCCAGCAGCAAACAGGGGGCTGGCACTGAAGCTTTCTTT.

The CDR3 DNA follows: TGCGCCAGCAGCCGAACAGGGACAGTGAACACTGAAGCTTTCTTT. Its translation is CASSRTGTVNTEAFF. The chain links TRBV4-3 to TRBJ1-1; TRBD1 matches at 7 bases. CDR1 and CDR2 (germline): LGHNA, YSLEER. Trimming took 4 bases from V and 0 from J; bases not matched to a gene: 5. The CDR3 totals 15 residues.

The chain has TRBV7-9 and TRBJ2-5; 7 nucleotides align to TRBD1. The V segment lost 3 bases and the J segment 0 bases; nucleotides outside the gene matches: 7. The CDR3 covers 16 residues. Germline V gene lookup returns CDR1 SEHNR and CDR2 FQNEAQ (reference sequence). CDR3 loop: CASSFLLDRNQETQYF. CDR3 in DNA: TGTGCCAGCAGCTTTCTACTGGACAGGAACCAAGAGACCCAGTACTTC. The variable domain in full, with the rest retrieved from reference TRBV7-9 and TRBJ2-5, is DTGVSQNPRHKITKRGQNVTFRCDPISEHNRLYWYRQTLGQGPEFLTYFQNEAQLEKSRLLSDRFSAERPKGSFSTLEIQRTEQGDSAMYLCASSFLLDRNQETQYFGPGTRLLVL.

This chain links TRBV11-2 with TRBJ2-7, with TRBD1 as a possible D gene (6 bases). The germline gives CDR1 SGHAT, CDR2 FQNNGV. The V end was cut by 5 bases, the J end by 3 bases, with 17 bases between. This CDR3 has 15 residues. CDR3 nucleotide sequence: TGTGCCAGCAGCGAATCAAGCGGCAGGGGCTACGAGCAGTACTTC. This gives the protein CASSESSGRGYEQYF.

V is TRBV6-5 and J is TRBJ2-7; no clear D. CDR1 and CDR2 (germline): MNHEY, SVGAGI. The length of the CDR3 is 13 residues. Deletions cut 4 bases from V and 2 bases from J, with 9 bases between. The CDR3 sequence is CASSFMTAYEQYF. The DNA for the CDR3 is TGTGCCAGCAGTTTTATGACTGCCTACGAGCAGTACTTC.

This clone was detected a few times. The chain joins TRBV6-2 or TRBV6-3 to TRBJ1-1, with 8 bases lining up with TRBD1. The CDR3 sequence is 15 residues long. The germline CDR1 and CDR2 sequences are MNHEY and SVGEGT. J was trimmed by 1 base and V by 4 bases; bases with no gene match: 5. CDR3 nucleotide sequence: TGTGCCAGCAGTTGGGGACAGGCTAAGAACACTGAAGCTTTCTTT. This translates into CASSWGQAKNTEAFF.